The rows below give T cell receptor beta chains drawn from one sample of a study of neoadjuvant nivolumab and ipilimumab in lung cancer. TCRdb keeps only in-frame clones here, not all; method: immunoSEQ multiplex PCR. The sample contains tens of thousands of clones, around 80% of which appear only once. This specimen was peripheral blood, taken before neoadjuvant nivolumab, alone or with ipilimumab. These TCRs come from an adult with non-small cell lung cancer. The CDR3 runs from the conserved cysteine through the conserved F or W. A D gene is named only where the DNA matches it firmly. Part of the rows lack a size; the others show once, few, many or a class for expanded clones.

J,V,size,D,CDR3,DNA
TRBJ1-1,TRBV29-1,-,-,CSPSRGNTEAFF,TGCAGCCCCTCAAGGGGGAACACTGAAGCTTTCTTT
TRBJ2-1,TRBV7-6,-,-,CASSVDDTSYNEQFF,TGTGCCAGCAGCGTAGATGACACCTCCTACAATGAGCAGTTCTTC
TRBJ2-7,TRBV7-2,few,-,CASSLSSYEQYF,TGTGCCAGCAGCTTGAGCTCCTACGAGCAGTACTTC
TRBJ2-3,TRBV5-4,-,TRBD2,CASSLEQRGANTQYF,TGTGCCAGCAGCTTGGAGCAGCGGGGGGCCAATACGCAGTATTTT
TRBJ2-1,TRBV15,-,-,CATSRDPGDEQFF,TGTGCCACCAGCAGAGATCCGGGCGATGAGCAGTTCTTC
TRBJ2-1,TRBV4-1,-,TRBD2,CASSLLPGSGVNEQFF,TGCGCCAGCAGCCTCCTCCCTGGGAGCGGGGTCAATGAGCAGTTCTTC
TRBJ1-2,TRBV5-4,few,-,CASSLVWGSGYGYTF,TGTGCCAGCAGTCTTGTTTGGGGGAGCGGCTATGGCTACACCTTC
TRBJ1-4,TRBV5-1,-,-,CASSRTATNEKLFF,TGCGCCAGCAGCAGAACCGCAACTAATGAAAAACTGTTTTTT
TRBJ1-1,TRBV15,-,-,CATSRDLGGALTEAFF,TGTGCCACCAGCAGAGATCTGGGGGGCGCGTTAACTGAAGCTTTCTTT
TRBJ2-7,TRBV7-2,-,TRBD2,CASSLGLAAPASYEQYF,TGTGCCAGCAGCTTGGGACTAGCGGCTCCCGCCTCCTACGAGCAGTACTTC
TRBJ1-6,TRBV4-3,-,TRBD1,CASSQVYTDRGVNSPLHF,TGCGCCAGCAGCCAAGTTTACACAGACAGGGGGGTGAATTCACCCCTCCACTTT
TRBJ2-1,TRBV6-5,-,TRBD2,CASRSSGGENEQFF,TGTGCCAGCAGGTCGAGCGGGGGGGAAAATGAGCAGTTCTTC
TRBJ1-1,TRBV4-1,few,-,CASRTTGQRGNTEAFF,TGCGCCAGCAGAACAACTGGGCAGAGGGGGAACACTGAAGCTTTCTTT
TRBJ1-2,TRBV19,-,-,CASGQISNYGYTF,TGTGCCAGTGGACAGATTTCTAACTATGGCTACACCTTC
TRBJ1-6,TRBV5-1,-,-,CASSFTGRDSPLHF,TGCGCCAGCAGCTTCACAGGGAGGGATTCACCCCTCCACTTT
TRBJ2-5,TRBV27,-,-,CASSHRGGGETQYF,TGTGCCAGCAGCCACCGAGGGGGAGGGGAGACCCAGTACTTC
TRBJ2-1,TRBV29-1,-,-,CSVLVGRGREEQFF,TGCAGCGTACTTGTCGGCAGGGGCCGGGAGGAGCAGTTCTTC
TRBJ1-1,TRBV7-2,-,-,CASSSRNSQEAFF,TGTGCCAGCAGCTCCAGGAACTCGCAAGAAGCTTTCTTT
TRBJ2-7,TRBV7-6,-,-,CASSLGQGMNEQYF,TGTGCCAGCAGCTTAGGGCAGGGTATGAACGAGCAGTACTTC
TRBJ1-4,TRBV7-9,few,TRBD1,CASSSPAQGYNEKLFF,TGTGCCAGCAGCTCGCCGGCACAGGGGTATAATGAAAAACTGTTTTTT
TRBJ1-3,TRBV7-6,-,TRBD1,CASSPGTVFTSSGNTIYF,TGTGCCAGCAGCCCCGGGACAGTTTTTACGAGCTCTGGAAACACCATATATTTT
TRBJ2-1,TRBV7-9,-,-,CASSLIDLVWENEQFF,TGTGCCAGCAGCTTGATCGATCTCGTTTGGGAGAATGAGCAGTTCTTC
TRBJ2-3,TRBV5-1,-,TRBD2,CASSSGLAGGVGTDTQYF,TGCGCCAGCAGCTCGGGACTAGCGGGGGGCGTTGGCACAGATACGCAGTATTTT
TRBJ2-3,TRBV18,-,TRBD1,CASSPVLGGRGTDTQYF,TGTGCCAGCTCACCCGTACTAGGGGGCAGAGGCACAGATACGCAGTATTTT
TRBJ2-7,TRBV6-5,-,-,CASSSSTGSYEQYF,TGTGCCAGCAGTTCCTCGACAGGCTCCTACGAGCAGTACTTC
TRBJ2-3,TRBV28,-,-,CASIIDRGDTQYF,TGTGCCAGCATCATCGATAGGGGGGATACGCAGTATTTT
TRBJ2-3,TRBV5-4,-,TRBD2,CASSPGGANTDTQYF,TGTGCCAGCAGTCCGGGGGGGGCTAACACAGATACGCAGTATTTT
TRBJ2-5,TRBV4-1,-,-,CASSQEGALAGEETQYF,TGCGCCAGCAGCCAAGAGGGGGCTCTGGCGGGGGAAGAGACCCAGTACTTC
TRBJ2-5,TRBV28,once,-,CASSFDNQETQYF,TGTGCCAGCAGTTTCGACAATCAAGAGACCCAGTACTTC
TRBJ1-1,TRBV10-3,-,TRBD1,CAISTGGENTEAFF,TGTGCCATCAGTACAGGGGGCGAGAACACTGAAGCTTTCTTT
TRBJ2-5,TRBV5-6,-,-,CASSLVGLTRETQYF,TGTGCCAGCAGCTTGGTCGGGCTTACCCGAGAGACCCAGTACTTC
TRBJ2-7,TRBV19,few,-,CASSINWGIDEQYF,TGTGCCAGTAGTATAAACTGGGGTATCGACGAGCAGTACTTC
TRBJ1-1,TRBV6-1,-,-,CALREDTEAFF,TGTGCACTCCGGGAGGACACTGAAGCTTTCTTT
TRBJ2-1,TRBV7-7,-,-,CASSEDSSSYNEQFF,TGTGCCAGCAGCGAGGACAGCAGCTCCTACAATGAGCAGTTCTTC
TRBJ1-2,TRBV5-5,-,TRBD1,CASSFDREGGYTF,TGTGCCAGCAGCTTCGACAGGGAGGGTGGCTACACCTTC
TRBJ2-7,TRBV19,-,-,CASSNQHGHGAYEQYF,TGTGCCAGTAGTAACCAACATGGTCACGGGGCCTACGAGCAGTACTTC
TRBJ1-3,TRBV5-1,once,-,CASSLRSGSGNTIYF,TGCGCCAGCAGCTTGAGGTCAGGATCAGGAAACACCATATATTTT
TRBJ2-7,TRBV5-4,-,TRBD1,CASSLQGSLSYEQYF,TGTGCCAGCAGCCTACAGGGGTCCCTCTCCTACGAGCAGTACTTC
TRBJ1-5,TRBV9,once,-,CASSVEGSGNQPQHF,TGTGCCAGCAGCGTAGAAGGTTCTGGCAATCAGCCCCAGCATTTT
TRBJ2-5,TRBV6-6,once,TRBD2,CASSRGGHETQYF,TGTGCCAGCAGCCGGGGGGGACATGAGACCCAGTACTTC
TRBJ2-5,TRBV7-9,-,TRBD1,CASSLARAPDRGQETQYF,TGTGCCAGCAGCTTAGCAAGAGCACCGGACAGGGGCCAAGAGACCCAGTACTTC
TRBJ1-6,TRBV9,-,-,CASSVEGRSPLHF,TGTGCCAGCAGCGTAGAGGGAAGGTCACCCCTCCACTTT
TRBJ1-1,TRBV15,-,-,CATSTVGWVAFF,TGTGCCACCAGTACGGTTGGTTGGGTGGCTTTCTTT
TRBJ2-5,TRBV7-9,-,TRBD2,CASSLAGGRQETQYF,TGTGCCAGCAGCTTGGCGGGGGGCCGACAAGAGACCCAGTACTTC
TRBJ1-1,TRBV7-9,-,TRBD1,CASSSGQGWNTEAFF,TGTGCCAGCAGCTCAGGACAGGGCTGGAACACTGAAGCTTTCTTT
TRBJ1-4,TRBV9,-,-,CASSEGKTNEKLFF,TGTGCCAGCAGCGAAGGGAAAACTAATGAAAAACTGTTTTTT
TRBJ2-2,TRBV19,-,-,CASSGGQEGGELFF,TGTGCCAGTAGTGGGGGGCAGGAGGGCGGGGAGCTGTTTTTT
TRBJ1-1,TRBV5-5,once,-,CASSLGLGLQGGTEAFF,TGTGCCAGCAGCTTGGGATTAGGTTTGCAGGGAGGGACTGAAGCTTTCTTT
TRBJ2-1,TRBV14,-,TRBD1,CASSQRTGNAYNEQFF,TGTGCCAGCAGCCAGAGGACAGGGAATGCCTACAATGAGCAGTTCTTC
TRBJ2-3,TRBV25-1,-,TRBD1,CASSDHGTGISDTQYF,TGTGCCAGCAGTGACCACGGGACAGGGATTTCAGATACGCAGTATTTT
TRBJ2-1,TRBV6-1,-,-,CASSEGLFVFF,TGTGCCAGCAGTGAGGGACTGTTTGTGTTCTTC
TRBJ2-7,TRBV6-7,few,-,CASRTHTGFYEQYF,TGTGCCAGCAGAACACATACAGGGTTCTACGAGCAGTACTTC
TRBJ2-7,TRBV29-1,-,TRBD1,CSVGTGYEQYF,TGCAGCGTTGGGACAGGTTACGAGCAGTACTTC
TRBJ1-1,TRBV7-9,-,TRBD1,CASSRGQASAEAFF,TGTGCCAGCAGCCGGGGACAGGCGAGCGCTGAAGCTTTCTTT
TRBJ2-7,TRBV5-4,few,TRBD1,CASSLGQGSYEQYF,TGTGCCAGCAGCTTGGGACAGGGTTCCTACGAGCAGTACTTC